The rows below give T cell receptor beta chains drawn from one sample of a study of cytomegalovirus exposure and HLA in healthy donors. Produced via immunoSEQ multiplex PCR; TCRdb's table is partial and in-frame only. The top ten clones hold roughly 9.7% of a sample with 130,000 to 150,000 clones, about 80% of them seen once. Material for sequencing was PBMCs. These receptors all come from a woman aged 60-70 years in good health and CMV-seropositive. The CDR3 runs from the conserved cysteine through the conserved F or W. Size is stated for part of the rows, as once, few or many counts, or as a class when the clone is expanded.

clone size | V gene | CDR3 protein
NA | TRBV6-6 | CASTLTGGHQPQHF
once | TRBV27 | CASSLSWTNLRPQHF
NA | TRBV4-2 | CASSQYTAGRIKEQYF
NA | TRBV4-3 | CASSQESLLGGEQYF
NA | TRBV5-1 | CASSLEGAGNTEAFF
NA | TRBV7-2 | CASSLARRGSSPLHF
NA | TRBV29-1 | CSVAPGGPRDYGYTF
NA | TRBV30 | CAWNGRSTDTQYF
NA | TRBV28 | CASSLHQGDRNQPQHF
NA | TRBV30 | CASGLPTNYGYTF
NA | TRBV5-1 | CASSFGETSGVPTNYNEQFF
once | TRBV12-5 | CAKRTGGVTEQFF
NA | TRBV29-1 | CSVEENGETQYF
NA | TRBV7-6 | CASSSGFGELFF
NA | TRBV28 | CASGRRDGGNIQYF
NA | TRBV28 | CASNKPRTGQETQYF
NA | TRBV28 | CASSLGTPQNTEAFF
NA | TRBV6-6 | CASRTSGVLDYEQYF
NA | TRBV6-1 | CASSEIAGEPTYEQYF